These T cell receptor beta chains were read from a single sample in a study of identical twins. From the 5' RACE reads, TCRdb called clonotypes with MiXCR, one entry per CDR3 protein. Found here are 350,000 or so distinct CDR3 sequences, 10% to 15% of them singletons; the top ten hold approximately 7.5%. These data also featured in a second study, about yellow fever vaccine responses in identical twins.

The material sequenced was CD8+ T cells sorted from blood. These TCRs come from a woman between 18 and 29 years old in good health. Each CDR3 is given with its conserved first and last residue. The D gene is left open where the match is weak. Rows may omit the clone size; those that give it use once, few, many or a size class.

clone_size | j_call | v_call | d_call | cdr3_aa | cdr3_nt
few | TRBJ2-5 | TRBV7-9 | TRBD2 | CASRPRGVLGETQYF | TGTGCCAGCAGACCTCGGGGGGTACTTGGGGAGACCCAGTACTTC
. | TRBJ1-1 | TRBV14 | . | CASSQDPGFPEAFF | TGTGCCAGCAGCCAAGATCCCGGGTTCCCTGAAGCTTTCTTT
. | TRBJ2-5 | TRBV5-1 | TRBD2 | CASSLRLAGGLETQYF | TGCGCCAGCAGCTTGCGGCTAGCGGGAGGACTTGAGACCCAGTACTTC
. | TRBJ1-5 | TRBV7-9 | . | CASSDPWGNQPQHF | TGTGCCAGCAGCGATCCGTGGGGCAATCAGCCCCAGCATTTT
few | TRBJ2-2 | TRBV10-3 | TRBD2 | CAISEGLAGYSNTGELFF | TGTGCCATCAGTGAGGGACTAGCGGGATATTCGAACACCGGGGAGCTGTTTTTT
few | TRBJ2-1 | TRBV9 | TRBD2 | CASSEIAGSYNEQFF | TGTGCCAGCAGCGAAATAGCGGGCTCCTACAATGAGCAGTTCTTC
few | TRBJ2-2 | TRBV20-1 | TRBD2 | CSARPSSGGDAGELFF | TGCAGTGCTAGACCTAGTAGCGGGGGGGACGCCGGGGAGCTGTTTTTT
. | TRBJ1-1 | TRBV5-4 | . | CAVDRGTEAFF | TGTGCCGTTGACCGGGGCACTGAAGCTTTCTTT
few | TRBJ2-1 | TRBV10-1 | TRBD2 | CASSESIAGAYNEQFF | TGCGCCAGCAGTGAGTCAATAGCGGGAGCATACAATGAGCAGTTCTTC
. | TRBJ2-7 | TRBV20-1 | TRBD2 | CSARPYPGLAVDEQYF | TGCAGTGCTAGGCCCTACCCGGGACTAGCGGTAGACGAGCAGTACTTC
few | TRBJ2-1 | TRBV3-1 | TRBD1 | CASSQDRFGQGAKNEQFF | TGTGCCAGCAGCCAAGATAGGTTCGGGCAGGGGGCGAAGAATGAGCAGTTCTTC
. | TRBJ2-1 | TRBV12-3/TRBV12-4 | TRBD1 | CASSPGTGEANNEQFF | TGTGCCAGCAGCCCTGGAACAGGGGAAGCGAACAATGAGCAGTTCTTC
few | TRBJ2-1 | TRBV12-3/TRBV12-4 | . | CASTTPGNEQFF | TGTGCCAGCACCACACCTGGCAATGAGCAGTTCTTC
. | TRBJ2-1 | TRBV28 | . | CASSLKPLAYSRSYNEQFF | TGTGCCAGCAGTTTAAAACCCCTAGCTTACTCGCGCTCCTACAATGAGCAGTTCTTC
many | TRBJ1-5 | TRBV12-3/TRBV12-4 | . | CASSFHLQVDQPQHF | TGTGCCAGCAGTTTCCATCTACAGGTTGACCAGCCCCAGCATTTT
. | TRBJ2-3 | TRBV7-8 | . | CASSRLGGGESDTQYF | TGTGCCAGCAGCCGCTTAGGGGGAGGGGAATCAGATACGCAGTATTTT
many | TRBJ2-1 | TRBV7-9 | . | CASSLGANEQFF | TGTGCCAGCAGCTTAGGAGCGAATGAGCAGTTCTTC
many | TRBJ2-2 | TRBV5-1 | . | CASTIGGELFF | TGCGCCAGCACCATTGGCGGGGAGCTGTTTTTT
. | TRBJ2-3 | TRBV4-1 | . | CASSQGTQTDTQYF | TGCGCCAGCAGCCAAGGAACGCAAACAGATACGCAGTATTTT
. | TRBJ2-3 | TRBV7-9 | TRBD1 | CASSSQARDRGNTQYF | TGTGCCAGCAGCTCACAGGCCCGGGACAGGGGAAATACGCAGTATTTT
many | TRBJ1-5 | TRBV12-3/TRBV12-4 | . | CASSLSEANQPQHF | TGTGCCAGCAGCCTTTCGGAGGCAAATCAGCCCCAGCATTTT
few | TRBJ2-7 | TRBV19 | . | CASSSGPGAYEQYF | TGTGCCAGTAGTTCAGGGCCAGGGGCGTACGAGCAGTACTTC
many | TRBJ1-1 | TRBV5-5 | . | CASRSQNPNTEAFF | TGTGCCAGCAGGTCTCAAAATCCGAACACTGAAGCTTTCTTT
few | TRBJ2-7 | TRBV20-1 | . | CSARDHGTYEQYF | TGCAGTGCTAGAGATCACGGGACCTACGAGCAGTACTTC
. | TRBJ2-2 | TRBV27 | . | CASSHHRDPTGELFF | TGTGCCAGCAGTCACCACCGGGACCCCACCGGGGAGCTGTTTTTT
. | TRBJ2-5 | TRBV11-2 | TRBD1 | CASSSVDRGQETQYF | TGTGCCAGCAGCTCCGTCGACAGGGGGCAAGAGACCCAGTACTTC
. | TRBJ2-7 | TRBV19 | . | CASSMALDYEQYF | TGTGCCAGTAGTATGGCACTAGATTACGAGCAGTACTTC
. | TRBJ2-2 | TRBV9 | . | CASSVGYGELFF | TGTGCCAGCAGCGTCGGATACGGGGAGCTGTTTTTT
. | TRBJ2-3 | TRBV7-8 | . | CASSLGVLHTDTQYF | TGTGCCAGCAGCTTAGGCGTATTGCACACAGATACGCAGTATTTT
. | TRBJ1-2 | TRBV13 | . | CASSPPGRADGYTF | TGTGCCAGCAGCCCCCCAGGCAGGGCAGATGGCTACACCTTC
few | TRBJ1-6 | TRBV7-9 | . | CASSTRDPGISPLHF | TGTGCCAGCAGCACCCGGGACCCGGGGATTTCACCCCTCCACTTT
many | TRBJ2-1 | TRBV2 | TRBD1 | CASSEGGQLERYYNEQFF | TGTGCCAGCAGTGAAGGGGGACAGCTGGAGAGATACTACAATGAGCAGTTCTTC
few | TRBJ2-3 | TRBV4-1 | . | CASSRDATDTQYF | TGCGCCAGCAGCCGGGACGCCACAGATACGCAGTATTTT
. | TRBJ2-7 | TRBV11-2 | . | CASSIPGTRNEQYF | TGTGCCAGCAGTATTCCGGGCACTAGGAACGAGCAGTACTTC
few | TRBJ2-1 | TRBV28 | TRBD2 | CASSPTSLAARAGYNEQFF | TGTGCTAGCAGCCCGACTAGCTTAGCCGCCCGAGCAGGCTACAATGAGCAGTTCTTC